One and the same sample provided the 6 T cell receptor beta chains below, sequenced in a study of early T cells in non-severe SARS-CoV-2 infection. A single record per CDR3 protein comes from TCRdb applying MiXCR to the 5' RACE reads. The table includes about 40,000 distinct CDR3 sequences, roughly 5.4% detected once. The sequenced sample was whole blood, obtained at baseline. These receptors originate from an adult who was a healthcare worker with PCR-confirmed SARS-CoV-2 infection or an uninfected control (not recorded which).

This clonotype was counted many times. The chain carries TRBV7-2 and TRBJ1-1; the D is unclear. The V gene's germline CDR1 is SGHTA and CDR2 FQGNSA. The ends were cut back, 5 bases at V and 4 bases at J, with 17 bases in the middle. This CDR3 region has 15 residues. DNA of the CDR3: TGTGCCAGCAGCCCCCGGCCCCAGTCGAGCACTGAAGCTTTCTTT. Translation gives CASSPRPQSSTEAFF.

This clonotype was seen ten or more times. The chain joins TRBV4-3 to TRBJ2-5; possibly TRBD2 for D (6 bases). Per the germline V gene, CDR1 is LGHNA and CDR2 is YSLEER. The V and J ends lost 0 bases and 2 bases respectively, with 25 bases between them. CDR3 size: 20 residues. The CDR3 loop reads CASSQDWSGFGSGGQETQYF. As DNA, the CDR3 is TGCGCCAGCAGCCAAGATTGGAGTGGGTTTGGTAGCGGAGGACAAGAGACCCAGTACTTC.

The chain employs TRBV30 and TRBJ2-4; D might be TRBD2 (6 bases). V shed 0 bases and J shed 3 bases, with 12 bases lying between them. Germline V CDR1 and CDR2: GTSNPN, SVGIG (reference sequence). The CDR3 has 15 residues. The DNA of the CDR3 is TGTGCCTGGAGTGTAACGGGGGATTTCAAAAACATTCAGTACTTC. Residues: CAWSVTGDFKNIQYF.

This clonotype was recorded many times. This chain connects TRBV7-6 to TRBJ2-1; 12 nucleotides match TRBD2. CDR1 SGHVS and CDR2 FNYEAQ come from the germline V gene. The CDR3 has 16 amino acids. After removal of 4 bases from V and 5 bases from J, the junction contained 6 bases not matched to a gene. The CDR3 region is CASSSSSGRAHNEQFF. For the CDR3, the DNA is TGTGCCAGCAGCTCCTCTAGCGGGAGGGCCCACAATGAGCAGTTCTTC. The whole variable domain, remainder taken from reference TRBV7-6 and TRBJ2-1, is GAGVSQSPRYKVTKRGQDVALRCDPISGHVSLYWYRQALGQGPEFLTYFNYEAQQDKSGLPNDRFSAERPEGSISTLTIQRTEQRDSAMYRCASSSSSGRAHNEQFFGPGTRLTVL.

This clonotype has a count of ten or more. V is TRBV28 and J is TRBJ1-2; the match to TRBD1 covers 7 bases. CDR3 length: 17 amino acids. Germline CDR1 and CDR2: MDHEN and SYDVKM. Trimming took 7 bases from V and 2 from J; bases not matched to a gene: 16. CDR3 in DNA: TGTGCCAGCATCCCGGTCTGGACAGGCCAGAGAAACTATGGCTACACCTTC. Amino acid sequence: CASIPVWTGQRNYGYTF.

This clonotype was recorded many times. The chain has TRBV6-2 or TRBV6-3 and TRBJ2-2; D ambiguous. The V gene's germline CDR1 is MNHEY and CDR2 SVGEGT. V dropped 7 bases and J dropped 5 bases, with 8 bases sitting between them. The CDR3 runs 12 residues. CDR3 sequence reads: CASKEATGELFF. The CDR3 DNA reads as TGTGCCAGCAAGGAAGCAACCGGGGAGCTGTTTTTT.